Each of the 17 T cell receptor beta chains below was sequenced from the same sample in a study of blood T cell repertoires in COVID-19. Clones were read by immunoSEQ multiplex PCR, and TCRdb kept only the in-frame ones, dropping some. This sample has approximately 390,000 clones, with over 75% found just once. Material: peripheral blood. The receptors come from an older woman with COVID-19, enrolled during active disease.

This clone was seen a single time. This rearrangement joins TRBV7-3 to TRBJ2-1, with 10 bases fitting TRBD1. The ends lost 5 bases at V and 3 bases at J; junction bases unmatched: 4. Germline V gene data show CDR1 as SGHTA and CDR2 as FQGTGA. This CDR3 comprises 15 residues. The CDR3 loop is CASSLDRGHYNEQFF. The DNA for the CDR3 is TGTGCCAGCAGCCTAGACAGGGGGCACTACAATGAGCAGTTCTTC.

This sequence joins TRBV2 and TRBJ2-1; D is possibly TRBD2 (6 bases). This CDR3 has 15 amino acids. Trimming took 9 bases from V and 0 from J, leaving 15 bases between them. Germline CDR1 is SNHLY and CDR2 is FYNNEI. CDR3 amino acids: CASATSGSSYNEQFF. The DNA for the CDR3 is TGTGCCAGTGCGACTAGTGGAAGCTCCTACAATGAGCAGTTCTTC.

The chain links TRBV11-2 to TRBJ2-4, with D unclear. The CDR3 has 17 residues. Germline V CDR1 and CDR2: SGHAT, FQNNGV. V was clipped by 5 bases and J by 0 bases, with 17 bases between them. The CDR3 coding sequence is TGTGCCAGCAGCCAGAGAGAGGCCCTTCTAGCCAAAAACATTCAGTACTTC. Translated: CASSQREALLAKNIQYF.

The rearrangement uses TRBV29-1 and TRBJ2-1; 9 bases agree with TRBD1. Per germline, CDR1 SQVTM and CDR2 ANQGSEA. The CDR3 spans 13 residues. The V gene end was trimmed by 6 bases and the J gene end by 8 bases; junction bases not matched to a gene: 8. In nucleotides, the CDR3 is TGCAGCGTAGCAGTACAGGGGGCCGATGAGCAGTTCTTC. Translated, it gives CSVAVQGADEQFF.

J is TRBJ2-7 and V is TRBV6-6; D gene unclear. The CDR3 consists of 13 residues. The germline V gene has CDR1 MNHNY and CDR2 SVGAGI (reference sequence). V was cut by 6 bases and J by 0 bases, with 9 bases left in between. The CDR3 DNA is TGTGCCAGCAGAACCACGAGCTCCTACGAGCAGTACTTC. Its protein is CASRTTSSYEQYF.

V and J are TRBV28 and TRBJ1-5, with TRBD1 matching over 7 bases. Unmatched junction bases numbered 11, after V lost 7 bases and J lost 5 bases. Germline V gives CDR1 MDHEN, CDR2 SYDVKM. The CDR3 contains 15 residues. CDR3 loop: CASNEGGRADQPQHF. The CDR3, as DNA: TGTGCCAGCAACGAAGGGGGCAGGGCCGATCAGCCCCAGCATTTT.

The V gene is TRBV4-1, the J gene TRBJ2-5, with 7 nucleotides matching TRBD1. The germline CDR1 and CDR2 sequences are MGHRA and YSYEKL. This CDR3 is 17 amino acids long. J lost 1 base, V lost 1 base, and 9 bases had no gene match. The CDR3: CASSQGYGTAAQETQYF. The CDR3 region has the DNA TGCGCCAGCAGCCAAGGTTATGGGACAGCCGCCCAAGAGACCCAGTACTTC.

This chain links TRBV11-2 with TRBJ1-5, with 9 bases matching TRBD1. The CDR3 consists of 13 residues. Germline V gene sequence: CDR1 SGHAT, CDR2 FQNNGV. Unmatched junction bases numbered 4, after V lost 6 bases and J lost 7 bases. The CDR3 spells CASSKTGGQPQHF. CDR3 DNA sequence: TGTGCCAGCAGTAAGACAGGGGGACAGCCCCAGCATTTT.

V and J are TRBV27 and TRBJ1-4, with D possibly matching TRBD1 (5 bases). V lost 5 bases to trimming and J lost 4 bases, with 14 bases between them. Per germline, CDR1 MNHEY and CDR2 SMNVEV (reference sequence). The CDR3 spans 15 residues. The CDR3 spells CASSPAYRSNEKLFF. The CDR3 coding sequence is TGTGCCAGCAGTCCCGCTTACAGGAGTAATGAAAAACTGTTTTTT.

The rearrangement joins TRBV7-3 to TRBJ1-1, with unresolved D. V lost 5 bases to trimming and J lost 4 bases, with 14 bases between them. The CDR3 has 14 residues. The germline CDR1 and CDR2 sequences are SGHTA and FQGTGA. CDR3 sequence (DNA): TGTGCCAGCAGCGAACAGATTCGTGCCACTGAAGCTTTCTTT. Translating it yields CASSEQIRATEAFF.

As for this clone: This specimen includes other DNA sequences encoding the same CDR3. The rearrangement links TRBV6-5 to TRBJ1-1; 7 bases match TRBD1. Per the germline V gene, CDR1 is MNHEY and CDR2 is SVGAGI. V lost 2 bases, J lost 4 bases, and 4 bases stayed unmatched. The CDR3 covers 14 residues. CDR3 loop: CASSYDRVRTEAFF. CDR3 DNA: TGTGCCAGCAGTTACGACAGGGTTCGCACTGAAGCTTTCTTT.

The chain is built from TRBV7-9 and TRBJ1-2; D uncertain. The CDR3 contains 14 residues. Germline-derived CDR1 and CDR2 are SEHNR and FQNEAQ (reference sequence). V was shortened by 11 bases and J by 4 bases, with 20 bases between the two germline ends. CDR3 in amino acids: CAVPRGEALYGYTF. The CDR3 DNA is TGTGCCGTCCCGCGAGGCGAGGCCCTCTATGGCTACACCTTC.

The chain uses TRBV11-3 and TRBJ2-7; D uncertain. Per germline, CDR1 SGHNT and CDR2 YENEEA. V gave up 8 bases and J gave up 0 bases, with 8 bases separating them. The CDR3 runs to 12 residues. The CDR3 DNA follows: TGTGCCAGCTCCGACAACTCCTACGAGCAGTACTTC. Translation gives CASSDNSYEQYF.

The chain couples TRBV5-4 to TRBJ2-3, with TRBD2 matching 9 bases. Germline lookup yields CDR1 SGHNT and CDR2 YYREEE (reference sequence). The CDR3 is made up of 15 amino acids. V shed 4 bases and J 1 base; nucleotides not matched to a gene: 4. In DNA, the CDR3 is TGTGCCAGCAGCATCCCTAGCGGGGGCACAGATACGCAGTATTTT. The encoded protein is CASSIPSGGTDTQYF.

V and J are TRBV7-2 and TRBJ2-2; 8 bases align to TRBD2. Germline V gives CDR1 SGHTA, CDR2 FQGNSA. The V and J ends lost 5 bases and 4 bases, in that order; junction bases with no gene match: 6. CDR3 length: 15 amino acids. For the CDR3, the DNA is TGTGCCAGCAGCACCTGGACTAGCCGCACCGGGGAGCTGTTTTTT. Amino acid sequence: CASSTWTSRTGELFF.

The J gene is TRBJ1-5, the V gene TRBV19; maybe TRBD1 (5 bases). Germline V gene lookup returns CDR1 LNHDA and CDR2 SQIVND (reference sequence). The CDR3 contains 17 residues. V lost 3 bases, J lost 5 bases, and 20 bases lay in between. CDR3 sequence: CASSMTRAPEGHQPQHF. In nucleotides, the CDR3 is TGTGCCAGTAGTATGACCCGGGCCCCGGAGGGGCATCAGCCCCAGCATTTT. The whole variable domain, filled in from reference TRBV19 and TRBJ1-5, reads DGGITQSPKYLFRKEGQNVTLSCEQNLNHDAMYWYRQDPGQGLRLIYYSQIVNDFQKGDIAEGYSVSREKKESFPLTVTSAQKNPTAFYLCASSMTRAPEGHQPQHFGDGTRLSIL.

This chain uses TRBV24-1 with TRBJ1-5; 10 bases agree with TRBD1. J lost 5 bases, V lost 4 bases, and 7 bases had no gene match. The CDR3 runs to 16 residues. Germline V CDR1 and CDR2: KGHDR, SFDVKD. The CDR3 is CATSESGTGDYQPQHF. DNA for the CDR3: TGTGCCACCAGTGAATCCGGGACAGGGGATTATCAGCCCCAGCATTTT.